Listed below are T cell receptor beta chains from one sample, sequenced in a study of vaccination and CD4 T cells after COVID-19. Their antigen targets remain unknown. TCRdb re-called the PCR reads through MiXCR, storing one row per CDR3 protein. The sample holds fewer than 2,500 distinct CDR3 sequences, around 23% seen once. The sequenced material came from CD4+ T cells from blood, cultured in vitro. Receptors were obtained from a human donor in good health. CDR3s include the opening cysteine and the closing phenylalanine or tryptophan. The order of the fields is J gene, V gene, D gene, clone size, CDR3 DNA, CDR3 protein. D genes are given only for firm matches. Not every row has a clone size; where given, it reads once, few, many or a size class.

TRBJ1-1	TRBV15	.	medium-sized	TGTGCCACCGTTCCCAGGGGCCAGGGAATGAACACTGAAGCTTTCTTT	CATVPRGQGMNTEAFF
TRBJ2-7	TRBV28	TRBD1	few	TGTGCCAGCACCCCCCGGACAGGCCTATACGAGCAGTACTTC	CASTPRTGLYEQYF
TRBJ1-2	TRBV2	TRBD1	few	TGTGCCAGCAGTGGACAGGGGCGAAACTATGGCTACACCTTC	CASSGQGRNYGYTF
TRBJ2-1	TRBV7-9	TRBD2	few	TGTGCCAGCAGCCCATCGGCTAGCGGGGACAATGAGCAGTTCTTC	CASSPSASGDNEQFF
TRBJ2-2	TRBV4-3	.	.	TGCGCCAGCAGCCAAGCGGTCGGTACTCGGGCCGGGGAGCTGTTTTTT	CASSQAVGTRAGELFF
TRBJ2-7	TRBV28	.	.	TGTGCCAGCAGTTTTATAGGGCCGGAGGGGGCCTACGAGCAGTACTTC	CASSFIGPEGAYEQYF
TRBJ2-2	TRBV7-8	TRBD1	few	TGTGCCAGCAGCCTTCGCGACAGGGCTACCGGGGAGCTGTTTTTT	CASSLRDRATGELFF
TRBJ2-1	TRBV7-3	.	.	TGTGCCAGCAGCTTACGGACCGGCGCACCCAATGAGCAGTTCTTC	CASSLRTGAPNEQFF
TRBJ1-6	TRBV5-4	.	few	TGTGCCAGCAGCTTGGTGGTGGCCAATTCACCCCTCCACTTT	CASSLVVANSPLHF
TRBJ1-6	TRBV30	.	.	TGTGCCTGGAGGCGACTGAATTCACCCCTCCACTTT	CAWRRLNSPLHF
TRBJ2-7	TRBV19	TRBD2	.	TGTGCCAGTAGCAAGACTAGCGGCCCCTACGAGCAGTACTTC	CASSKTSGPYEQYF
TRBJ2-5	TRBV7-3	.	medium-sized	TGTGCCAGCAGCTTAGGTGGTTGGGAGACCCAGTACTTC	CASSLGGWETQYF
TRBJ1-2	TRBV27	.	medium-sized	TGTGCCAGCAGTTTGGTCGGGTCCCCAGGGGCCTATGGCTACACCTTC	CASSLVGSPGAYGYTF
TRBJ1-3	TRBV15	TRBD1	large	TGTGCCACGGGACAGGGCTCTGGAAACACCATATATTTT	CATGQGSGNTIYF
TRBJ1-1	TRBV10-3	TRBD1	.	TGTGCCATCAGTGATGACAGGGGGACCACTGAAGCTTTCTTT	CAISDDRGTTEAFF
TRBJ2-5	TRBV28	TRBD1	.	TGTGCCAGCAGCTTCCCGGGACAGGGGATAGAGACCCAGTACTTC	CASSFPGQGIETQYF